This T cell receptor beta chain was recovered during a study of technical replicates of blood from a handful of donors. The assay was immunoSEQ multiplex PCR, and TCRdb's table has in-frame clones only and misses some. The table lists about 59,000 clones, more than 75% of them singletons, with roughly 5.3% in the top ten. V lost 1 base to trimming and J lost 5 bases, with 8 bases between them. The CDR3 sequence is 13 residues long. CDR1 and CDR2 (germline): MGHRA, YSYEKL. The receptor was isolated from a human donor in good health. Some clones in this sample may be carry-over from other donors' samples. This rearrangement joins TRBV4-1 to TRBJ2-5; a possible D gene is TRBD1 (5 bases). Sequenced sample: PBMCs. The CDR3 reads CASSQGQKETQYF. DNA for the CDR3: TGCGCCAGCAGCCAAGGACAGAAGGAGACCCAGTACTTC.